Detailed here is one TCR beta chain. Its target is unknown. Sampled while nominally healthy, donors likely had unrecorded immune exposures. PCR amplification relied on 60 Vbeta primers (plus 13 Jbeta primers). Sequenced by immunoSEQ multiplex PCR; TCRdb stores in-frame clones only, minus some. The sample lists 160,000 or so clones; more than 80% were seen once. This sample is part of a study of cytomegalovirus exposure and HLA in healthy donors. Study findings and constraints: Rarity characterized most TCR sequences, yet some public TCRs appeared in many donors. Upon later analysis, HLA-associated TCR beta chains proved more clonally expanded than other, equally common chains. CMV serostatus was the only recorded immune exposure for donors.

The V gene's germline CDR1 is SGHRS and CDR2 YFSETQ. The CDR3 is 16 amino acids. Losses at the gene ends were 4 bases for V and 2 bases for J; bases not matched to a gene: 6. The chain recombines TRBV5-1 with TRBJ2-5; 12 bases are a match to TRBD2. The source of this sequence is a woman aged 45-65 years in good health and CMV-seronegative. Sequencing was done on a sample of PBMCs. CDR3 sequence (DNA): TGCGCCAGCAGCAGGGGGACTAGCGGGTTACAAGAGACCCAGTACTTC. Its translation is CASSRGTSGLQETQYF.